The source of this T cell receptor (beta chain) is a study of T cells in Graves' hyperthyroidism and ophthalmopathy. General study results and limits: Most clonotypes that expanded in the thyroid above 0.001 also showed up in blood. Ophthalmopathy, as predicted by the model, came a median 6.5 months after the prediction.

Together with thyroid ultrasound, orbital computed tomography, serum thyroxine and TRAb, clinical symptoms were used for diagnoses. This clonotype was seen a single time. The antigen remains unidentified. RNA transcripts were the template for amplifying TCR beta CDR3 regions. The HTBI primer set served for first-round RT-PCR of the TCR CDR3. MiXCR, run by TCRdb on the multiplex PCR reads, gives a single entry per CDR3 protein. The sample holds approximately 370,000 distinct CDR3 sequences; roughly a sixth are singletons and the top ten take around 35%. This CDR3 spans 15 amino acids. V lost 5 bases and J lost 1, with 14 bases in between. Per germline, CDR1 MDHEN and CDR2 SYDVKM.

The chain has TRBV28 and TRBJ2-5; tentatively, D is TRBD2 (6 bases). The source is a woman aged 25 to 39 with Graves' hyperthyroidism that later progressed to Graves' ophthalmopathy. The sample was blood. This chain's CDR3 is CASSPIGGVQETQYF. For the CDR3, the DNA is TGTGCCAGCAGTCCCATCGGAGGGGTCCAAGAGACCCAGTACTTC. Full variable domain (missing parts from reference TRBV28 and TRBJ2-5): DVKVTQSSRYLVKRTGEKVFLECVQDMDHENMFWYRQDPGLGLRLIYFSYDVKMKEKGDIPEGYSVSREKKERFSLILESASTNQTSMYLCASSPIGGVQETQYFGPGTRLLVL.